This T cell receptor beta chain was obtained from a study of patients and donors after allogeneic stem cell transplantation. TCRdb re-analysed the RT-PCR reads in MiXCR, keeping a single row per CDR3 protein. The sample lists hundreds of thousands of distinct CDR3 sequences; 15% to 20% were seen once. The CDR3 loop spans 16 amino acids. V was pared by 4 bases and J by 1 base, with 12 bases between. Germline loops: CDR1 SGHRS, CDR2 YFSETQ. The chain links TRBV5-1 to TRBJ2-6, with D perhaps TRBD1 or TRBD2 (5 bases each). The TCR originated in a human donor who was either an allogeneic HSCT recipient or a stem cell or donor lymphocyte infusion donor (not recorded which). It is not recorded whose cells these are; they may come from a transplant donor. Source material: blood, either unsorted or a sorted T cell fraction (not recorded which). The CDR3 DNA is TGCGCCAGCAGCGCCGCAGGGAGTTCTGGGGCCAACGTCCTGACTTTC. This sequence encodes CASSAAGSSGANVLTF.